This TCR beta chain was recorded in a study of T cells in Graves' hyperthyroidism and ophthalmopathy (dated by TCRdb to between 2019 and 2020). About the study as a whole: Peripheral blood was collected at initial diagnosis, before any treatment. An independent validation cohort of about 20 hyperthyroidism patients and 17 patients who later progressed to ophthalmopathy tested prospective prediction of ophthalmopathy. The 100 or so discovery patients were divided at random into training and test sets in a 7:3 ratio. In addition, the study compared T-cell repertoires in thyroid tissue and in blood from five or six Graves' hyperthyroidism patients. TCR V-J signatures able to tell the groups apart were searched for in a discovery cohort of 100 or so patients, of whom 43 had Graves' ophthalmopathy and around 57 had stable Graves' hyperthyroidism. The paper reports TCR Vbeta CDR3 sequencing of 140 or so peripheral blood samples: 40 or so ophthalmopathy, over 70 hyperthyroidism and approximately 17 progressor patients. Following sampling, methimazole starting at 30 mg daily was given to hyperthyroidism patients, and high-dose intravenous methylprednisolone was given to ophthalmopathy patients. Beyond this particular receptor, the publication reports: A model built on a 13 V-J signature distinguished ophthalmopathy from stable hyperthyroidism, reaching 87.88% sensitivity and about 81% specificity in cross-validation and 80%/75% in testing. In validation, the model predicted progression to ophthalmopathy a median of roughly six months before onset, with about 64% sensitivity and nearly 75% specificity. No statistical method was used to set the sample size in advance, and investigators knew the group allocation. Most expanded thyroid clonotypes (frequency above 0.001) were also detected in blood, suggesting blood repertoires may reflect thyroid immune responses.

TCR beta CDR3 regions were amplified from RNA transcripts. The first round of RT-PCR for the TCR CDR3 was performed with the HTBI primer set and the Qiagen OneStep RT-PCR kit. A second multiplex PCR round built the libraries, followed by size selection and purification. Paired-end sequencing of the libraries was performed with 100 bp reads on an Illumina HiSeq2000. The paper's processing steps were these. SOAPnuke was used to process the raw data, with reads discarded if the reads contained adapters or uncalled bases, had a mean Phred below 15, or lacked an exact constant-primer or identifier match. High-quality paired reads were merged with COPE v1.2.5, and unique nucleotide sequences were defined as clonotypes. Clonotypes were aligned to IMGT TRBV, TRBD and TRBJ reference segments using MiTCR v1.1. The analysis included only V-J combinations with a frequency above 0.0001, which together covered 99% to 99.2% of the repertoires. A TCS score was defined as the ratio between F50 (clonal expansion) and ExV (chaos), using BLOSUM62-based TCRdist between CDR3 peptides within each V-J. Welch's t-statistics and random forest reduced 500 to 650 V-J features to roughly 13, which were used in a naive Bayes classifier (R e1071). Using fastp trimming at Q25 and MiXCR clonotype assembly, TCRdb reanalyzed the public sequencing data and kept in-frame beta chains. Entries are consolidated by CDR3 protein sequence, retaining the most common genes and DNA. These V and J calls rely on TCRdb rather than the paper's analysis. This sample gives 250,000 to 300,000 distinct CDR3 sequences in total; more than 14% of them show up just once. About an eighth of the sample is held by the ten biggest clonotypes.

Hyperthyroidism patients were newly diagnosed, had a disease duration of under 2 months, and were aged 18 to 65 years. The study excluded patients with uncontrolled infections, other autoimmune diseases, pregnancy or lactation. Diagnoses were based on clinical symptoms, serum thyroxine and TRAb, thyroid ultrasound and orbital computed tomography. For progressor patients, blood was drawn at the first diagnosis of hyperthyroidism, before any ophthalmopathy symptoms had appeared. PBMCs were isolated from approximately 10 ml of fresh peripheral blood by Ficoll-Paque density gradient centrifugation. Progressor patients were defined as those initially diagnosed with Graves' hyperthyroidism in whom ophthalmopathy developed during follow-up. Trizol reagent was used to extract total RNA, and RNA quality was then checked on an Agilent 2100 Bioanalyzer. This clonotype has just a few counts. Its target antigen remains unknown. Base qualities were left out, and no much larger clone turns up one base away.

The clonotype comes from a woman aged 35 to 49 with Graves' hyperthyroidism that later progressed to Graves' ophthalmopathy. The sequenced sample consisted of blood.

The base sequence is TGCAGTGCTGAGCATGGGAGGGCCATCAATGAGCAGTTCTTC. It specifies CSAEHGRAINEQFF. The rearranged segments are TRBV20-1 and TRBJ2-1, with 7 middle bases fitting TRBD2. V is trimmed back by 5 bases and J by 6 bases, and the junction contains 10 bases that no gene match accounts for. From the cysteine up to the phenylalanine, the CDR3 has a length of 14 residues. Here the CDR3 DNA is all that survives: 42 bases in frame from base 1. Looking up the germline V gene (reference sequence) yields CDR1 DFQATT and CDR2 SNEGSKA.